A selection of T cell receptor beta chains follows, all from one sample in a study of blood T cell repertoires in COVID-19. Method: immunoSEQ multiplex PCR; TCRdb's copy keeps in-frame clones and lacks some. Among 150,000 to 160,000 clones listed, 80% were seen once. Specimen: peripheral blood. The receptors originated from a man between 60 and 75 years old with acute or convalescent COVID-19. The CDR3 runs from the conserved cysteine through the conserved F or W. A D gene is named only where the DNA matches it firmly. Expanded clones get a size class; other rows say once, few or many, or leave the size out.

cdr3_length: 15
v_call: TRBV4-1
clone_size: NA
d_call: TRBD1
j_call: TRBJ1-5
cdr3_aa: CASSTTGAPNQPQHF
cdr3_nt: TGCGCCAGCAGTACTACAGGGGCCCCTAATCAGCCCCAGCATTTT

cdr3_length: 14
v_call: TRBV18
clone_size: NA
d_call: NA
j_call: TRBJ1-2
cdr3_aa: CASSPQQESYGYTF
cdr3_nt: TGTGCCAGCTCACCCCAACAGGAGAGCTATGGCTACACCTTC

cdr3_length: 16
v_call: TRBV14
clone_size: few
d_call: TRBD2
j_call: TRBJ2-3
cdr3_aa: CASSQDLPRAGGTQYF
cdr3_nt: TGTGCCAGCAGCCAAGATCTTCCCAGAGCGGGGGGTACGCAGTATTTT

cdr3_length: 11
v_call: TRBV6-5
clone_size: NA
d_call: NA
j_call: TRBJ2-7
cdr3_aa: CASLNTYEQYF
cdr3_nt: TGTGCCAGCCTAAATACCTACGAGCAGTACTTC

cdr3_length: 15
v_call: TRBV7-2
clone_size: few
d_call: NA
j_call: TRBJ1-5
cdr3_aa: CASSPGGVSNQPQHF
cdr3_nt: TGTGCCAGCAGCCCCGGCGGGGTAAGCAATCAGCCCCAGCATTTT

cdr3_length: 16
v_call: TRBV11-2
clone_size: NA
d_call: NA
j_call: TRBJ1-3
cdr3_aa: CASSFGERASGNTIYF
cdr3_nt: TGTGCCAGCAGCTTTGGAGAAAGAGCCTCTGGAAACACCATATATTTT

cdr3_length: 14
v_call: TRBV28
clone_size: NA
d_call: NA
j_call: TRBJ2-7
cdr3_aa: CASSLTRSSDEGYF
cdr3_nt: TGTGCCAGCAGTCTCACCCGTTCCTCGGACGAGGGGTACTTC

cdr3_length: 14
v_call: TRBV4-1
clone_size: NA
d_call: TRBD1
j_call: TRBJ1-6
cdr3_aa: CASSQGPGGSPLHF
cdr3_nt: TGCGCCAGCAGCCAAGGGCCAGGGGGTTCACCCCTCCACTTT

cdr3_length: 16
v_call: TRBV4-2
clone_size: NA
d_call: TRBD2
j_call: TRBJ2-5
cdr3_aa: CASSQGGLAGQETQYF
cdr3_nt: TGTGCCAGCAGCCAAGGGGGACTAGCGGGGCAAGAGACCCAGTACTTC

cdr3_length: 16
v_call: TRBV28
clone_size: once
d_call: TRBD1
j_call: TRBJ1-1
cdr3_aa: CASTLMLGTANTEAFF
cdr3_nt: TGTGCCAGCACCTTAATGCTCGGGACAGCGAACACTGAAGCTTTCTTT

cdr3_length: 15
v_call: TRBV19
clone_size: once
d_call: TRBD1
j_call: TRBJ1-2
cdr3_aa: CASSGDSHTPWGYTF
cdr3_nt: TGTGCCAGTAGTGGGGACAGCCACACACCTTGGGGCTACACCTTC

cdr3_length: 15
v_call: TRBV3-1/TRBV3-2
clone_size: NA
d_call: TRBD2
j_call: TRBJ2-7
cdr3_aa: CASSQRLAGVNEQYF
cdr3_nt: TGTGCCAGCAGCCAGAGACTAGCGGGAGTCAACGAGCAGTACTTC

cdr3_length: 13
v_call: TRBV12-3/TRBV12-4
clone_size: NA
d_call: NA
j_call: TRBJ1-2
cdr3_aa: CASRRADSYGYTF
cdr3_nt: TGTGCCAGCAGACGAGCGGACAGCTATGGCTACACCTTC

cdr3_length: 17
v_call: TRBV7-9
clone_size: NA
d_call: TRBD1
j_call: TRBJ2-1
cdr3_aa: CASSPRDRGRMGNEQFF
cdr3_nt: TGTGCCAGCAGCCCGCGGGACAGGGGGAGAATGGGCAATGAGCAGTTCTTC

cdr3_length: 18
v_call: TRBV7-9
clone_size: NA
d_call: TRBD2
j_call: TRBJ2-1
cdr3_aa: CASSLEVGTSGRGIEQFF
cdr3_nt: TGTGCCAGCAGCTTAGAAGTCGGGACTAGCGGGAGAGGAATTGAGCAGTTCTTC

cdr3_length: 14
v_call: TRBV11-1
clone_size: NA
d_call: TRBD2
j_call: TRBJ2-1
cdr3_aa: CASSLGRELGEQFF
cdr3_nt: TGTGCCAGCAGCTTGGGGCGGGAGCTGGGTGAGCAGTTCTTC